The TCR beta chain under discussion was sequenced for a study of CD8 T cells in Susac syndrome. General observations from the study: The study conceded that its TCR sequencing and HLA analysis involved relatively few individuals.

Healthy donors served as the controls. They were matched for age and sex. In the case of this clonotype: The antigen is undetermined.

After extraction with the RNeasy kit, roughly 0.5 to 1 ug of the RNA was reverse transcribed using random hexamers. One entry per CDR3 protein, called by TCRdb with MiXCR from the immunoSEQ multiplex PCR reads. The table has 150,000 to 200,000 distinct CDR3 sequences, about 93% seen once. This CDR3 is 15 amino acids long. The germline V gene encodes CDR1 SGHTA and CDR2 FQGNSA. V lost 3 bases, J lost 5 bases, and 4 bases stayed unmatched. The gene calls are TRBV7-2 and TRBJ2-3, with TRBD2 matching over 11 bases. This receptor was obtained from a human donor in good health. Sequencing was carried out using CD4+ T cells from PBMCs. CDR3 region: CASSLVAGGLDTQYF. The CDR3, as DNA: TGTGCCAGCAGCTTGGTAGCGGGGGGGCTAGATACGCAGTATTTT.